This T cell receptor beta chain is from a study of shared clonotypes between healthy human individuals. Across the study: Per donor, CD8 memory used one plate, CD8 naive used two, CD4 memory used three and CD4 naive used three.

This clone has just one count. The antigen is unknown. Clones were read by immunoSEQ multiplex PCR, and TCRdb kept only the in-frame ones, dropping some. The table has more than 400,000 clones, 90% to 97% seen once. V dropped 8 bases and J dropped 3 bases, with 12 bases sitting between them. The CDR3 length is 13 residues. Germline-derived CDR1 and CDR2 are LNHDA and SQIVND (reference sequence). Recent acute infections and vaccinations were absent in the healthy HIV-negative adult donors. Investigators divided CD4+ cells into CD45RA+ naive and CD45RA-negative memory subsets. The study's findings and limits: How much donors shared clonotypes was expected to be affected by sequencing depth.

The receptor's source is a woman aged 25-40 years in good health. Sequenced input: naive CD4+ T cells sorted from blood. As for subset: CD45RA+ positively selected. The V call is TRBV19, the J call TRBJ2-3; TRBD1 is a possible D gene (5 bases). Here the CDR3 reads CASGLPGTDTQYF. Here the CDR3 DNA reads TGTGCCAGTGGTTTACCAGGGACAGATACGCAGTATTTT. The variable domain in full, completed from reference TRBV19 and TRBJ2-3, reads DGGITQSPKYLFRKEGQNVTLSCEQNLNHDAMYWYRQDPGQGLRLIYYSQIVNDFQKGDIAEGYSVSREKKESFPLTVTSAQKNPTAFYLCASGLPGTDTQYFGPGTRLTVL.